The 28 T cell receptor beta chains below come from one sample, sequenced in a study of blood T cells in healthy people across ages. Alongside a J-beta primer mix, a sample-barcoded 5' primer served in a second PCR lasting roughly 7 to 11 cycles. TCRdb re-derived calls from the 5' RACE reads in MiXCR, one entry per CDR3 protein. The table shows about 400,000 distinct CDR3 sequences, with roughly half occurring only once. The sample comprised blood. The receptors originated from a man between 60 and 75 years old in good health.

There are a few counts of this clonotype. J is TRBJ2-4 and V is TRBV4-3; 7 bases fit TRBD2. CDR3 size: 17 residues. Germline loops: CDR1 LGHNA, CDR2 YSLEER. Trimming removed 0 bases from V and 0 bases from J; junction bases left unmatched: 5. In DNA, the CDR3 is TGCGCCAGCAGCCAAGATGGGACGGGGGGAGCCAAAAACATTCAGTACTTC. Translating gives CASSQDGTGGAKNIQYF.

On this clonotype: At one boundary the junction diverges from the germline segment, which might be a read error. The chain employs TRBV9 and TRBJ2-3, with 10 bases aligning to TRBD2. The CDR3 is made up of 16 amino acids. CDR1 and CDR2 (germline): SGDLS, YYNGEE. CDR3 region: CACSPRLAGAPDTQYF. CDR3 in DNA: TGTGCCTGCAGCCCCCGGCTAGCGGGAGCTCCAGATACGCAGTATTTT.

J is TRBJ2-3 and V is TRBV6-5; 9 bases agree with TRBD2. This CDR3 region has 17 residues. The ends lost 2 bases at V and 5 bases at J; junction bases unmatched: 11. Per germline, CDR1 MNHEY and CDR2 SVGAGI. CDR3 loop: CASSYTMAGGLRDTQYF. DNA of the CDR3: TGTGCCAGCAGTTACACGATGGCGGGGGGGCTTAGAGATACGCAGTATTTT.

The chain links TRBV12-3 or TRBV12-4 to TRBJ1-6; TRBD1 aligns across 7 bases. The ends lost 2 bases at V and 7 bases at J; junction bases unmatched: 5. CDR3 length equals 15 residues. The CDR3 here is CASSLRDRPNSPLHF. CDR3 in DNA: TGTGCCAGCAGTTTAAGGGACAGACCCAATTCACCCCTCCACTTT.

This chain joins TRBV15 and TRBJ2-5, with a tentative D call TRBD2 (5 bases). Trimming removed 0 bases at V and 5 bases at J, with 13 bases between. The CDR3 has 15 residues. Germline CDR1 is LNHNV and CDR2 is YYDKDF (reference sequence). CDR3 amino acids: CATSREPGWEETQYF. CDR3 nucleotide sequence: TGTGCCACCAGCAGAGAACCGGGATGGGAGGAGACCCAGTACTTC.

There are a few counts of this clonotype. The rearrangement links TRBV5-1 to TRBJ2-2, with 8 nucleotides matching TRBD2. From germline, CDR1 is SGHRS and CDR2 YFSETQ. This CDR3 comprises 16 residues. V shed 0 bases and J 4 bases; nucleotides not matched to a gene: 5. CDR3 region: CASSLEAGATTGELFF. The CDR3 DNA follows: TGCGCCAGCAGCTTGGAAGCGGGGGCCACCACCGGGGAGCTGTTTTTT.

The chain couples TRBV28 to TRBJ2-5; D possibly corresponds to TRBD2 (7 bases). The germline V gene encodes CDR1 MDHEN and CDR2 SYDVKM. CDR3 length equals 13 residues. V was pared by 11 bases and J by 11 bases, with 24 bases between. CDR3 DNA: TGTGCCTCCAGGGAGGGGGGAGGCAATGAGCAGTACTTC. Its translation: CASREGGGNEQYF.

The chain combines TRBV9 with TRBJ2-1; D might be TRBD1 (5 bases). The CDR3 is made up of 12 amino acids. V lost 4 bases, J lost 10 bases, and 12 bases lay in between. In germline, CDR1 is SGDLS, CDR2 YYNGEE. The CDR3 nucleotides are TGTGCCAGCAGCAGTCGAGCAGGGGAGCAGTTCTTC. As protein: CASSSRAGEQFF.

The gene calls are TRBV12-3 or TRBV12-4 and TRBJ1-5; D is undetermined. Trimming removed 1 base at V and 0 bases at J, with 13 bases between. The CDR3 sequence is 17 residues long. The CDR3 nucleotides read TGTGCCAGCAGTTTAGGGACCCGAGAACATAGCAATCAGCCCCAGCATTTT. Its protein is CASSLGTREHSNQPQHF.

This clonotype was detected ten times or more. The chain has TRBV7-2 and TRBJ2-7, with D possibly TRBD2 on 5 matching bases. This CDR3 region has 13 residues. Germline-derived CDR1 and CDR2 are SGHTA and FQGNSA. The V and J ends lost 4 bases and 3 bases respectively, with 10 bases between them. The CDR3 DNA follows: TGTGCCAGCAGCTCCGACTACCGCTACGAGCAGTACTTC. Translated, it gives CASSSDYRYEQYF.

The J gene is TRBJ2-1, the V gene TRBV13; no clear D. The V gene lost 4 bases and the J gene lost 7 bases, with 14 bases spanning the gap. CDR1 PRHDT and CDR2 FYEKMQ come from the germline V gene (reference sequence). The CDR3 contains 14 residues. The CDR3 DNA sequence: TGTGCCAGCAGCTGGGATGGAATTGGGAATGAGCAGTTCTTC. It codes for CASSWDGIGNEQFF.

The chain carries TRBV7-9 and TRBJ2-7; tentatively, D is TRBD2 (5 bases). Germline CDR1 is SEHNR and CDR2 is FQNEAQ (reference sequence). Deletions cut 5 bases from V and 0 bases from J, with 17 bases between. The CDR3 is made up of 16 amino acids. As DNA, the CDR3 is TGTGCCAGCAGCCTGAATACCCGGGGTAGCTCCTACGAGCAGTACTTC. Amino acids: CASSLNTRGSSYEQYF.

In this sample, this clonotype turned up a few times. The chain has TRBV12-3 or TRBV12-4 and TRBJ2-7, with 14 bases that match TRBD2. This CDR3 region has 16 residues. The J segment lost 7 bases and the V segment lost 5 bases, leaving 10 bases of the junction unmatched. CDR3 amino acids: CASSPGTSGRGREQYF. Here the CDR3 DNA reads TGTGCCAGCAGTCCAGGGACTAGCGGGAGAGGGAGGGAGCAGTACTTC.

This clonotype appeared many times. V and J are TRBV11-2 and TRBJ1-2; TRBD1 matches at 10 bases. The CDR3 length is 16 residues. The V gene's germline CDR1 is SGHAT and CDR2 FQNNGV. J was trimmed by 6 bases and V by 3 bases; bases with no gene match: 10. The CDR3 DNA is TGTGCCAGCAGCTTCCGAGGGACAGGGGTGGGAGATGGCTACACCTTC. It specifies CASSFRGTGVGDGYTF.

This clonotype was counted only a few times. The CDR3 loop is CASSYRNYEQYF. The CDR3 DNA sequence: TGTGCCAGCAGTTACCGCAACTACGAGCAGTACTTC. This chain links TRBV6-2 or TRBV6-3 with TRBJ2-7, with D unresolved. V gave up 2 bases and J gave up 3 bases, with 5 bases separating them. Per germline, CDR1 MNHEY and CDR2 SVGEGT. CDR3 length equals 12 residues.

At least ten counts were recorded for this clonotype. This sequence joins TRBV20-1 and TRBJ1-5; perhaps TRBD1 as D (6 bases). V was cut by 1 base and J by 2 bases, with 15 bases left in between. The CDR3 extends over 16 amino acids. Germline V gene lookup returns CDR1 DFQATT and CDR2 SNEGSKA (reference sequence). The DNA for the CDR3 is TGCAGTGCTAGAGTCGCGGGGGGGGCGGGCAATCAGCCCCAGCATTTT. Translated: CSARVAGGAGNQPQHF.

This clonotype came up a few times. The CDR3 DNA sequence: TGCGCCAGCAGCTTGGAAGGGACTAGGTCTATCGAGCAGTACTTC. Translating it yields CASSLEGTRSIEQYF. The rearrangement joins TRBV5-1 to TRBJ2-5, with 8 bases matching TRBD2. The DNA end is more similar to TRBJ2-7, so the J call may be wrong. CDR1 and CDR2 from the germline V gene are SGHRS and YFSETQ. The length of the CDR3 is 15 residues.

The chain uses TRBV27 and TRBJ2-2, with TRBD1 identical over 7 bases. Germline V gene lookup returns CDR1 MNHEY and CDR2 SMNVEV (reference sequence). The V and J ends lost 6 bases and 4 bases, in that order; junction bases with no gene match: 5. The CDR3 consists of 14 residues. CDR3 bases: TGTGCCAGCAGCAGGGACAGAGCCACCGGGGAGCTGTTTTTT. Encoded protein: CASSRDRATGELFF.

J is TRBJ2-7 and V is TRBV10-3, with TRBD2 identical over 15 bases. Germline V gene sequence: CDR1 ENHRY, CDR2 SYGVKD. This CDR3 region has 16 residues. J lost 12 bases, V lost 6 bases, and 15 bases had no gene match. In DNA form, the CDR3 reads TGTGCCATCAGCGTGGGACTAGCGGGGGGCTCGGAGACCCGGTACTTC. The encoded protein is CAISVGLAGGSETRYF.

With respect to this clonotype: Germline is not matched at one junction end, which may reflect a read error. The V and J genes are TRBV5-1 and TRBJ2-5; possibly TRBD1 for D (6 bases). Germline V lookup: CDR1 SGHRS, CDR2 YFSETQ. The CDR3 is made up of 16 amino acids. Here the CDR3 reads CASSLNKGVIQEAQYF. DNA of the CDR3: TGCGCCAGCAGCCTCAACAAGGGGGTCATACAAGAGGCCCAGTACTTC. Full variable domain (missing parts from reference TRBV5-1 and TRBJ2-5): KAGVTQTPRYLIKTRGQQVTLSCSPISGHRSVSWYQQTPGQGLQFLFEYFSETQRNKGNFPGRFSGRQFSNSRSEMNVSTLELGDSALYLCASSLNKGVIQEAQYFGPGTRLLVL.

The V and J genes are TRBV7-9 and TRBJ2-5; D might be TRBD2 (5 bases). Germline V gives CDR1 SEHNR, CDR2 FQNEAQ (reference sequence). V lost 1 base and J 5 bases, leaving 8 bases between the germline ends. The CDR3 spans 13 residues. CDR3 sequence (DNA): TGTGCCAGCAGCTTAGTTAGCGCGGAGACCCAGTACTTC. Protein: CASSLVSAETQYF.

The chain combines TRBV5-6 with TRBJ2-5; 9 bases line up with TRBD1. This CDR3 has 15 amino acids. After removal of 1 base from V and 2 bases from J, the junction contained 3 bases not matched to a gene. CDR1 and CDR2 from the germline V gene are SGHDT and YYEEEE. In DNA form, the CDR3 reads TGTGCCAGCAGCTTGACTGGACAGGGGCAAGAGACCCAGTACTTC. This translates into CASSLTGQGQETQYF.

The V gene is TRBV5-4, the J gene TRBJ2-1; either TRBD1 or TRBD2 may supply D (6 bases each). Germline V CDR1 and CDR2: SGHNT, YYREEE (reference sequence). CDR3 length: 16 residues. The V gene lost 0 bases and the J gene lost 7 bases, with 17 bases spanning the gap. The CDR3 sequence: CASSLDLGGSGNEQFF. The CDR3 DNA is TGTGCCAGCAGCTTGGATCTCGGGGGCTCGGGGAATGAGCAGTTCTTC. Drawing the rest from reference TRBV5-4 and TRBJ2-1, the complete variable domain is ETGVTQSPTHLIKTRGQQVTLRCSSQSGHNTVSWYQQALGQGPQFIFQYYREEENGRGNFPPRFSGLQFPNYSSELNVNALELDDSALYLCASSLDLGGSGNEQFFGPGTRLTVL.

This chain links TRBV5-4 with TRBJ1-2, with unresolved D. From germline, CDR1 is SGHNT and CDR2 YYREEE (reference sequence). The CDR3 consists of 14 residues. Trimming cost V 5 bases and J 5 bases, with 16 bases left between them. CDR3 loop: CASSLGPVGYGYTF. Written as DNA, the CDR3 is TGTGCCAGCAGTCTAGGCCCCGTTGGGTATGGCTACACCTTC.

This chain connects TRBV6-5 to TRBJ2-1; TRBD2 aligns across 10 bases. Germline loops: CDR1 MNHEY, CDR2 SVGAGI. Unmatched junction bases numbered 6, after V lost 0 bases and J lost 10 bases. The CDR3 sequence is 15 residues long. The CDR3 region has the DNA TGTGCCAGCAGTTACTCGTGGCTAGCGGGAGAGGAGCAGTTCTTC. Amino acid sequence: CASSYSWLAGEEQFF.

Concerning this clonotype: This may arise from a read error, as a much more abundant clone is one base away. The rearrangement joins TRBV11-2 to TRBJ2-6; 7 bases are a match to TRBD1. CDR3 size: 16 residues. CDR1 and CDR2 (germline): SGHAT, FQNNGV. The V and J ends lost 5 bases and 2 bases, in that order; junction bases with no gene match: 6. CDR3 DNA sequence: TGTGCCAGCAGCCAAGGGACAGCCCCTGGGGCCAACGTCCTGACTTTC. Its protein product is CASSQGTAPGANVLTF.

The rearrangement uses TRBV11-2 and TRBJ2-1; D uncertain. V shed 2 bases and J shed 11 bases, with 19 bases lying between them. The length of the CDR3 is 15 residues. CDR1 and CDR2 from the germline V gene are SGHAT and FQNNGV. CDR3 DNA sequence: TGTGCCAGCAGCTTAATGGGGTTACAATTGAAAAAGCAGTTCTTC. Translating it yields CASSLMGLQLKKQFF.

This chain connects TRBV6-5 to TRBJ2-3; TRBD1 agrees at 10 bases. The V gene's germline CDR1 is MNHEY and CDR2 SVGAGI. This CDR3 has 16 residues. V trimming: 7 bases; J trimming: 4 bases; junction bases outside the gene matches: 11. The CDR3: CASKTTRDRGADTQYF. The CDR3 DNA is TGTGCCAGCAAAACGACCCGGGACAGGGGAGCAGATACGCAGTATTTT.